Below are 27 T cell receptor beta chains sequenced from a single sample in a study of T cell responses to AZD1222 COVID-19 vaccine. Sequencing used immunoSEQ multiplex PCR; TCRdb keeps in-frame clones, though not all of them. The sample contains about 120,000 clones, roughly nine tenths of which appear only once. Sequencing was performed on peripheral blood, taken 28 days after the second AZD1222 dose. These receptors were obtained from an adult who received the AZD1222 COVID-19 vaccine.

This chain connects TRBV18 to TRBJ2-5; 7 bases map to TRBD2. Germline CDR1 KGHSH, CDR2 LQKENI. The junction had 8 bases not matched to a gene; V was cut back by 2 bases and J by 5 bases. This CDR3 contains 15 residues. The CDR3 nucleotides are TGTGCCAGCTCACCAGTCTGGGCGGGGGTTGAGACCCAGTACTTC. Its translation: CASSPVWAGVETQYF.

The chain combines TRBV18 with TRBJ1-3; D not certain. V was clipped by 5 bases and J by 0 bases, with 11 bases between them. From germline, CDR1 is KGHSH and CDR2 LQKENI. CDR3 length equals 15 residues. The CDR3 region has the DNA TGTGCCAGCTCATCCGGACGGAACTCTGGAAACACCATATATTTT. It specifies CASSSGRNSGNTIYF.

V usage is TRBV5-1 and J usage is TRBJ2-5; D not resolved. There are 14 residues in the CDR3. Per the germline V gene, CDR1 is SGHRS and CDR2 is YFSETQ. Trimming took 0 bases from V and 2 from J, leaving 8 bases between them. The DNA of the CDR3 is TGCGCCAGCAGCTTGGCTACCGGTCAAGAGACCCAGTACTTC. Its protein product is CASSLATGQETQYF. Supplemented by reference TRBV5-1 and TRBJ2-5, the full variable domain reads KAGVTQTPRYLIKTRGQQVTLSCSPISGHRSVSWYQQTPGQGLQFLFEYFSETQRNKGNFPGRFSGRQFSNSRSEMNVSTLELGDSALYLCASSLATGQETQYFGPGTRLLVL.

This chain connects TRBV28 to TRBJ1-4, with 10 bases aligning to TRBD1. CDR1 and CDR2 (germline): MDHEN, SYDVKM. The CDR3 sequence is 17 residues long. V trimming: 6 bases; J trimming: 10 bases; junction bases outside the gene matches: 17. This chain's CDR3 is CASSLTGRGTGARKLFF. The CDR3 region has the DNA TGTGCCAGCAGCCTCACCGGGCGCGGGACAGGGGCGAGAAAACTGTTTTTT.

The chain recombines TRBV4-2 with TRBJ1-5, with D possibly being TRBD1 (6 bases). V was trimmed by 0 bases and J by 5 bases, leaving 20 bases between them. This CDR3 is built from 18 residues. CDR1 LGHNA and CDR2 YNFKEQ come from the germline V gene. CDR3 bases: TGTGCCAGCAGCCAAGAATACCGGGGGGCCCCACCCTATCAGCCCCAGCATTTT. It translates to CASSQEYRGAPPYQPQHF.

The gene calls are TRBV7-9 and TRBJ2-1; 7 nucleotides line up with TRBD2. The CDR3 is made up of 16 amino acids. From germline, CDR1 is SEHNR and CDR2 FQNEAQ (reference sequence). J lost 7 bases, V lost 7 bases, and 16 bases had no gene match. The CDR3 sequence: CASTSALAQFGNEQFF. DNA for the CDR3: TGTGCCAGCACCAGTGCACTAGCGCAATTTGGGAATGAGCAGTTCTTC.

CDR3 amino acids: CATSDRGRGETQYF. For the CDR3, the DNA is TGTGCCACCAGTGATCGGGGGCGAGGGGAGACCCAGTACTTC. The chain joins TRBV24-1 to TRBJ2-5; possibly TRBD1 or TRBD2 for D (6 bases each). Germline V gene data show CDR1 as KGHDR and CDR2 as SFDVKD. The CDR3 runs to 14 residues. V was pared by 3 bases and J by 5 bases, with 12 bases between.

V gene TRBV6-5 combines with J gene TRBJ1-1, with 8 nucleotides matching TRBD1. With V trimmed by 7 bases and J by 5 bases, 6 bases remained unmatched. The CDR3 covers 13 residues. The germline V gene encodes CDR1 MNHEY and CDR2 SVGAGI. CDR3 sequence (DNA): TGTGCCAGCAAGGACAGGGAAGGTACTGAAGCTTTCTTT. Its translation is CASKDREGTEAFF.

This chain joins TRBV5-4 and TRBJ2-2; the match to TRBD1 covers 7 bases. The J segment lost 2 bases and the V segment lost 4 bases, leaving 5 bases of the junction unmatched. CDR1 and CDR2 (germline): SGHNT, YYREEE (reference sequence). The CDR3 consists of 15 residues. CDR3 residues: CASSTGTVNTGELFF. The CDR3 nucleotides are TGTGCCAGCAGCACGGGGACAGTTAACACCGGGGAGCTGTTTTTT.

The chain couples TRBV5-1 to TRBJ2-7; D not certain. Germline loops: CDR1 SGHRS, CDR2 YFSETQ. V lost 4 bases, J lost 0 bases, and 8 bases lay in between. CDR3 length equals 13 residues. The CDR3 coding sequence is TGCGCCAGCAGCGGGCTGAGCTCCTACGAGCAGTACTTC. As protein: CASSGLSSYEQYF.

The CDR3 region is CASSDGLMNTEAFF. CDR3 DNA sequence: TGTGCCAGCAGCGATGGACTGATGAACACTGAAGCTTTCTTT. The chain has TRBV7-2 and TRBJ1-1; D remains ambiguous. The CDR3 totals 14 residues. The V gene's germline CDR1 is SGHTA and CDR2 FQGNSA. The V gene lost 5 bases and the J gene lost 0 bases, with 10 bases spanning the gap.

V usage is TRBV4-2 and J usage is TRBJ2-6; 8 bases line up with TRBD1. The CDR3 totals 18 residues. Germline-derived CDR1 and CDR2 are LGHNA and YNFKEQ. The trim removed 3 bases at V and 0 bases at J, leaving 7 bases unmatched. CDR3 region: CASSQGQDSFSGANVLTF. The CDR3 DNA is TGTGCCAGCAGCCAGGGACAGGACAGTTTCTCTGGGGCCAACGTCCTGACTTTC.

The genes are TRBV6-5 and TRBJ2-1, with D hard to call. The CDR3 is 10 residues long. V was cut by 8 bases and J by 7 bases, with 6 bases left in between. Germline CDR1 is MNHEY and CDR2 is SVGAGI. CDR3 sequence: CASGRNEQFF. DNA for the CDR3: TGTGCCAGCGGAAGGAATGAGCAGTTCTTC.

This clone showed up just once. The genes are TRBV5-1 and TRBJ1-1, with a possible D match to TRBD1 (5 bases). The CDR3 is 20 amino acids. V was clipped by 0 bases and J by 0 bases, with 24 bases between them. In germline, CDR1 is SGHRS, CDR2 YFSETQ. CDR3 in DNA: TGCGCCAGCAGCTTGGCGGGGGGAGGGTTCGGGGTCCTCATGAACACTGAAGCTTTCTTT. It encodes CASSLAGGGFGVLMNTEAFF.

The chain has TRBV12-5 and TRBJ1-3, with a weak D call TRBD1 (6 bases). The germline V gene has CDR1 LGHNT and CDR2 FRNRAP. The CDR3 is 14 amino acids. The germline V and J ends were trimmed by 5 bases and 2 bases, with 10 bases remaining between them. CDR3 DNA: TGTGCTAGTGGTCTAGGGGGTCCTGGAAACACCATATATTTT. Its translation: CASGLGGPGNTIYF.

The rearrangement joins TRBV19 to TRBJ2-3; TRBD2 agrees at 14 bases. Germline V gene sequence: CDR1 LNHDA, CDR2 SQIVND (reference sequence). The CDR3 has 16 amino acids. The trim removed 4 bases at V and 6 bases at J, leaving 6 bases unmatched. CDR3 sequence: CASSSRLAGGPDTQYF. In DNA, the CDR3 is TGTGCCAGTAGTAGTCGACTAGCGGGAGGGCCGGATACGCAGTATTTT.

The chain is built from TRBV2 and TRBJ2-7; D possibly uses TRBD1 or TRBD2 (5 bases each). Trimming pared 4 bases from V and 2 bases from J, leaving 18 bases between. The CDR3 loop spans 16 amino acids. Looked up from germline, CDR1 is SNHLY and CDR2 is FYNNEI. As DNA, the CDR3 is TGTGCCAGCAGTGGGTACGGGACCCGCCTTACCTACGAGCAGTACTTC. Protein product: CASSGYGTRLTYEQYF.

The genes are TRBV28 and TRBJ2-1; weak D call: TRBD2 (6 bases). This CDR3 is built from 13 residues. V lost 1 base, J lost 10 bases, and 11 bases lay in between. Germline V gives CDR1 MDHEN, CDR2 SYDVKM. The CDR3, as DNA: TGTGCCAGCAGTTTATTCCGACTAGGGGAGCAGTTCTTC. Its translation is CASSLFRLGEQFF.

This clone was observed a single time. This chain connects TRBV13 to TRBJ2-1; a possible D gene is TRBD2 (6 bases). The length of the CDR3 is 13 residues. Trimming removed 5 bases from V and 7 bases from J, with 12 bases in between. Germline V gene lookup returns CDR1 PRHDT and CDR2 FYEKMQ (reference sequence). The CDR3 spells CASSGKLANEQFF. The CDR3, as DNA: TGTGCCAGCAGCGGAAAACTAGCAAATGAGCAGTTCTTC.

This clone appeared a single time. The V call is TRBV18, the J call TRBJ1-2, with D perhaps matching TRBD1 (5 bases). Trimming removed 0 bases at V and 3 bases at J, with 8 bases between. The germline V gene has CDR1 KGHSH and CDR2 LQKENI. The CDR3 is 14 amino acids. The chain's CDR3 is CASSPPQADYGYTF. The CDR3 DNA is TGTGCCAGCTCACCACCACAGGCGGACTATGGCTACACCTTC.

A note on this clone: The identical CDR3 is also encoded by other nucleotide sequences in the sample. The genes are TRBV18 and TRBJ2-7, with D hard to call. Germline CDR1 KGHSH, CDR2 LQKENI. V lost 1 base, J lost 2 bases, and 3 bases lay in between. The CDR3 is made up of 12 amino acids. CDR3 bases: TGTGCCAGCTCACCACAAACCTACGAGCAGTACTTC. It encodes CASSPQTYEQYF.

The chain uses TRBV6-5 and TRBJ2-7; tentative D call: TRBD2 (5 bases). The germline V gene has CDR1 MNHEY and CDR2 SVGAGI. Trimming pared 7 bases from V and 5 bases from J, leaving 15 bases between. There are 13 residues in the CDR3. The CDR3, as DNA: TGTGCCAGCATAGCGCAGCACCCGGACGAGCAGTACTTC. As protein: CASIAQHPDEQYF.

This chain joins TRBV30 and TRBJ2-3; possibly TRBD1 or TRBD2 for D (5 bases each). Germline-derived CDR1 and CDR2 are GTSNPN and SVGIG (reference sequence). The ends were cut back, 5 bases at V and 4 bases at J, with 19 bases in the middle. This CDR3 region has 15 residues. DNA for the CDR3: TGTGCCTGGGTTTCGGGGATGAGGGGCCCAGATACGCAGTATTTT. This translates into CAWVSGMRGPDTQYF.

The chain carries TRBV11-2 and TRBJ2-5, with D uncertain. Germline V gives CDR1 SGHAT, CDR2 FQNNGV. This CDR3 has 13 amino acids. Trimming cost V 5 bases and J 4 bases, with 11 bases left between them. CDR3 region: CASSTNHPETQYF. CDR3 bases: TGTGCCAGCAGCACCAATCATCCAGAGACCCAGTACTTC.

The chain links TRBV4-2 to TRBJ2-1, with TRBD2 matching over 12 bases. Losses at the gene ends were 0 bases for V and 15 bases for J; bases not matched to a gene: 9. CDR1 is LGHNA, CDR2 YNFKEQ, per germline. The CDR3 is 15 residues long. Written as DNA, the CDR3 is TGTGCCAGCAGCCAAGATCCGAAGGCTAGCGGGAGGGTGTTCTTC. Translation gives CASSQDPKASGRVFF.

V and J are TRBV9 and TRBJ2-5; TRBD1 is a possible D gene (5 bases). Trimming shortened V by 0 bases and J by 5 bases, and 14 bases separated the two germline ends. The CDR3 is made up of 15 amino acids. CDR1 is SGDLS and CDR2 is YYNGEE in the germline V gene. This CDR3 is CASSVEGQASETQYF. The DNA for the CDR3 is TGTGCCAGCAGCGTAGAGGGGCAGGCGAGCGAGACCCAGTACTTC.

Written as DNA, the CDR3 is TGCGCCAGCAGCCCTCGTTGGGGTCGTGGAACTGAAGCTTTCTTT. As protein: CASSPRWGRGTEAFF. V and J are TRBV5-1 and TRBJ1-1; no firm D call. Trimming removed 4 bases at V and 5 bases at J, with 18 bases between. Germline CDR1 is SGHRS and CDR2 is YFSETQ. The CDR3 consists of 15 residues.